This record looks at one T cell receptor (beta chain) sequence and its context. Its antigen is still unknown. Germline-derived CDR1 and CDR2 are SGHRS and YFSETQ. The CDR3 totals 15 residues. V lost 2 bases and J lost 2; bases outside the gene matches: 6. PCR used 60 Vbeta primers and 13 Jbeta primers. Using immunoSEQ multiplex PCR, the repertoire was profiled, and TCRdb retains in-frame clones only, with some absent. The table for this sample gives roughly 75,000 clones. This entry belongs to a study of cytomegalovirus exposure and HLA in healthy donors. Turning to the study itself: Early released data comprised around 79 million unique TCRs from HLA-typed donors.

Study-wide results and caveats: In a later analysis, V- and J-gene trimming of beta chains associated with a DCLRE1C missense variant, replicated independently. Owing to their indistinguishability, certain V segments, notably TRBV6-2 and TRBV6-3, were excluded. Common viral pathogens seemed, in a later analysis, to connect with several of the most significant clusters.

The origin of this receptor is a man aged 35 to 55 in good health and CMV-seronegative. The gene calls are TRBV5-1 and TRBJ2-7; 8 bases map to TRBD2. The sequencing input was PBMCs. The CDR3 here is CASSLVAGLTYEQYF. The CDR3 nucleotides are TGCGCCAGCAGCTTAGTAGCGGGACTAACCTACGAGCAGTACTTC.